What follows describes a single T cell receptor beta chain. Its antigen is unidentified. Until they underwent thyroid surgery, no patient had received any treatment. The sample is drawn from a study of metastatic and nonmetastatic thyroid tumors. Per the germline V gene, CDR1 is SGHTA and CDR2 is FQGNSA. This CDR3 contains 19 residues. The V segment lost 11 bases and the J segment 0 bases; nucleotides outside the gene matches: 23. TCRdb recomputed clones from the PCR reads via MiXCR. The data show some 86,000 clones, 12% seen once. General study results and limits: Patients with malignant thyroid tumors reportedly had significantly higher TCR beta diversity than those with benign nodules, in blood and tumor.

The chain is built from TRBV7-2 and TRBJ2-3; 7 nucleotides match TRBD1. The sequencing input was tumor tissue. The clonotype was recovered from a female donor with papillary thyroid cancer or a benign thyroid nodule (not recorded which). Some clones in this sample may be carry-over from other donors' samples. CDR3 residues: CACLTQPGQSLTSTDTQYF. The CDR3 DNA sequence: TGTGCCTGCCTAACCCAGCCGGGACAGTCTTTAACTAGCACAGATACGCAGTATTTT.